The sequence of this TCR beta chain was determined in a study of PD-1 blockade in classical Hodgkin lymphoma. All patients relapsed after autologous stem cell transplantation, and brentuximab vedotin exposure varied. V was cut by 3 bases and J by 3 bases, with 0 bases left in between. The CDR3 has 10 residues. Germline V CDR1 and CDR2: SNHLY, FYNNEI. Assay: immunoSEQ multiplex PCR; the TCRdb copy retains only in-frame clones and omits some. The profile covers 40,000 or so clones, with 78% appearing a single time and 13% taken by the ten largest. The rearrangement links TRBV2 to TRBJ2-7; the D is unclear. This material consisted of peripheral blood mononuclear cells (PBMCs), taken at baseline. This sequence originates from a human donor with classical Hodgkin lymphoma. CDR3 sequence (DNA): TGTGCCAGCAGTGACTACGAGCAGTACTTC. Translating it yields CASSDYEQYF.